This TCR beta chain emerged from a study of response to subunit inactivated influenza vaccine. Findings and limits, study-wide: Authors proposed each seasonal influenza vaccination draws in few new T cells.

The CDR3 has 14 amino acids. Trimming cost V 3 bases and J 6 bases, with 16 bases left between them. Germline V gene lookup returns CDR1 SGHNT and CDR2 YYREEE (reference sequence). Each CDR3 protein gets one entry after TCRdb re-called the RT-PCR reads with MiXCR. The sample shows roughly 710,000 distinct CDR3 sequences, roughly 15% of them seen only once. This clonotype was recorded many times. Its antigen is not identified. Specimen: PBMCs from blood, collected 14 days before vaccination. The source is a man in his fifties or sixties who received an inactivated influenza vaccine. V usage is TRBV5-4 and J usage is TRBJ2-7, with D tentatively TRBD2 (6 bases). The CDR3 reads CASSWGRTPGEQYF. As DNA, the CDR3 is TGTGCCAGCAGCTGGGGGAGGACTCCTGGCGAGCAGTACTTC.